This passage covers 7 T cell receptor beta chains from one sample sequenced in a study of early stage breast cancer tumors. Sequenced by immunoSEQ multiplex PCR; TCRdb stores in-frame clones only, minus some. In the table there are tens of thousands of clones, about 83% of which are singletons. The specimen was blood. The receptors shown here come from a young adult with breast cancer.

The chain couples TRBV7-2 to TRBJ1-5; unclear D gene. V gave up 7 bases and J gave up 1 base, with 8 bases separating them. The CDR3 spans 13 residues. The germline V gene encodes CDR1 SGHTA and CDR2 FQGNSA. The CDR3 reads CASTGGSNQPQHF. DNA for the CDR3: TGTGCCAGCACCGGAGGGAGCAATCAGCCCCAGCATTTT.

This clone has just a few counts. This chain connects TRBV30 to TRBJ2-7, with D perhaps being TRBD1 or TRBD2 (5 bases each). Per the germline V gene, CDR1 is GTSNPN and CDR2 is SVGIG (reference sequence). The CDR3 has 12 residues. Trimming removed 1 base at V and 4 bases at J, with 8 bases between. CDR3 sequence (DNA): TGTGCCTGGAGTGGGGGACCTTACGAGCAGTACTTC. It translates to CAWSGGPYEQYF.

This sequence joins TRBV5-1 and TRBJ2-3; TRBD2 matches at 9 bases. V lost 0 bases to trimming and J lost 6 bases; unmatched junction nucleotides: 8. Germline loops: CDR1 SGHRS, CDR2 YFSETQ. The CDR3 extends over 16 amino acids. The CDR3 reads CASSLVAGGPGDTQYF. The CDR3 DNA follows: TGCGCCAGCAGCTTGGTTGCGGGAGGGCCTGGGGATACGCAGTATTTT.

The CDR3 DNA is TGTGCCACCAGAGTAGAGACTAGCGGACCCTACGAGCAGTACTTC. It is translated as CATRVETSGPYEQYF. The rearrangement links TRBV4-2 to TRBJ2-7; 9 bases match TRBD2. The CDR3 is 15 amino acids. The germline V gene has CDR1 LGHNA and CDR2 YNFKEQ. Trimming took 10 bases from V and 2 from J; bases not matched to a gene: 12.

This sequence joins TRBV23-1 and TRBJ2-3, with D perhaps TRBD2 (5 bases). TRBV23-1 is sorted into the ORF group, with uncertain function. The CDR3 covers 14 residues. Trimming took 3 bases from V and 1 from J, leaving 8 bases between them. This chain's CDR3 is CASSQPGCTDTQYF. The DNA of the CDR3 is TGCGCCAGCAGTCAGCCGGGGTGCACAGATACGCAGTATTTT.

V is TRBV9 and J is TRBJ1-5, with D unclear. The germline gives CDR1 SGDLS, CDR2 YYNGEE. The CDR3 contains 15 residues. Between the trimmed V and J ends, which lost 7 bases and 4 bases, there was a span of 18 bases. DNA of the CDR3: TGTGCCAGCTCACTAGGCGGGGTGGCAAATCAGCCCCAGCATTTT. Amino acid sequence: CASSLGGVANQPQHF. Drawing the rest from reference TRBV9 and TRBJ1-5, the complete variable domain is DSGVTQTPKHLITATGQRVTLRCSPRSGDLSVYWYQQSLDQGLQFLIQYYNGEERAKGNILERFSAQQFPDLHSELNLSSLELGDSALYFCASSLGGVANQPQHFGDGTRLSIL.

The rearrangement links TRBV15 to TRBJ1-5; weak D call: TRBD1 (6 bases). CDR1 LNHNV and CDR2 YYDKDF come from the germline V gene (reference sequence). V was clipped by 5 bases and J by 3 bases, with 17 bases between them. The length of the CDR3 is 16 residues. The CDR3 DNA follows: TGTGCCACCAGCGGGGGGGCATCAGGGCCCAATCAGCCCCAGCATTTT. Residues: CATSGGASGPNQPQHF.